Shown below are 26 T cell receptor beta chains from a single sample sequenced in a study of regulatory T cells in long-lasting Graves disease. Assembly of TCR beta libraries relied on iRepertoire HTBI primers together with Arm-PCR of CDR3 regions. TCRdb processed the multiplex PCR reads anew with MiXCR; each CDR3 protein has one entry. The table has 370,000 or so distinct CDR3 sequences, 15% to 20% seen once. The sample's time point: newly diagnosed GD, antithyroid drugs for less than 3 months. The TCR library used RNA extracted from PBMCs. Another study also made use of these data, one on T cells in Graves' hyperthyroidism and ophthalmopathy.

Material: peripheral blood mononuclear cells (PBMCs), obtained at new diagnosis, from a patient treated with antithyroid drugs. Source of these receptors: a woman in her late teens or twenties with Graves disease.

This clonotype has ten or more counts. The chain links TRBV6-1 to TRBJ1-1; D unresolved. The germline V gene has CDR1 MNHNS and CDR2 SASEGT. The V and J ends lost 6 bases and 1 base respectively, with 9 bases between them. There are 13 residues in the CDR3. CDR3 in amino acids: CASRVSRNTEAFF. The CDR3 bases are TGTGCCAGCAGGGTTAGTCGGAACACTGAAGCTTTCTTT.

The chain carries TRBV4-1 and TRBJ1-3, with no clear D. Germline loops: CDR1 MGHRA, CDR2 YSYEKL. V was clipped by 0 bases and J by 5 bases, with 8 bases between them. This CDR3 spans 14 amino acids. CDR3 DNA: TGCGCCAGCAGCCAAGAGAAAGGGAGAAACACCATATATTTT. Protein sequence: CASSQEKGRNTIYF.

As regards this clonotype: A much more abundant neighbour one base away suggests this may be a read error. This chain joins TRBV10-3 and TRBJ2-3; 11 nucleotides match TRBD2. The trim removed 3 bases at V and 2 bases at J, leaving 13 bases unmatched. CDR1 and CDR2 (germline): ENHRY, SYGVKD. The CDR3 length is 19 residues. As DNA, the CDR3 is TGTGCCATCAGTGACCCCCTCCTAGCGGGGGGAAAATACACAGATACGCAGTATTTT. As protein: CAISDPLLAGGKYTDTQYF.

In this sample, this clonotype turned up a few times. The rearrangement links TRBV2 to TRBJ2-7; 8 nucleotides agree with TRBD1. CDR1 is SNHLY and CDR2 is FYNNEI in the germline V gene. The CDR3 runs 16 residues. Germline trimming cut 5 bases from V and 2 bases from J; bases unmatched to any gene: 11. The CDR3 here is CASSSWTGSNTYEQYF. The CDR3 DNA sequence: TGTGCCAGCAGTTCCTGGACAGGGAGTAATACCTACGAGCAGTACTTC.

This clonotype showed up many times. V usage is TRBV11-2 and J usage is TRBJ1-3, with no clear D. The germline V and J ends were trimmed by 6 bases and 9 bases, with 12 bases remaining between them. In germline, CDR1 is SGHAT, CDR2 FQNNGV. This CDR3 contains 12 residues. CDR3 sequence: CASSMAGGTIYF. The CDR3 DNA reads as TGTGCCAGCAGTATGGCCGGAGGCACCATATATTTT.

Ten or more counts support this clonotype. J is TRBJ2-7 and V is TRBV27; 9 bases align to TRBD2. This CDR3 region has 14 residues. Germline V gives CDR1 MNHEY, CDR2 SMNVEV (reference sequence). The V segment lost 6 bases and the J segment 0 bases; nucleotides outside the gene matches: 3. CDR3 bases: TGTGCCAGCAGGCGGGGGGGTTCCTCCTACGAGCAGTACTTC. It yields the protein CASRRGGSSYEQYF.

This clonotype has a count of ten or more. This chain joins TRBV5-1 and TRBJ2-7, with TRBD1 as a possible D gene (6 bases). CDR3 length: 14 amino acids. From germline, CDR1 is SGHRS and CDR2 YFSETQ. Trimming removed 4 bases at V and 7 bases at J, with 18 bases between. CDR3 coding DNA: TGCGCCAGCAGCGGGGGACAAAGAGTGGGTGAGCAGTACTTC. Translation: CASSGGQRVGEQYF. The full variable domain, rest sourced from reference TRBV5-1 and TRBJ2-7, is KAGVTQTPRYLIKTRGQQVTLSCSPISGHRSVSWYQQTPGQGLQFLFEYFSETQRNKGNFPGRFSGRQFSNSRSEMNVSTLELGDSALYLCASSGGQRVGEQYFGPGTRLTVT.

As for this clonotype: Only one base separates this from a far larger clonotype, so it likely reflects a read error. The J gene is TRBJ2-5, the V gene TRBV30; 10 bases are shared with TRBD2. The DNA end is more similar to TRBJ2-1, so the J call may be wrong. The CDR3 spans 16 residues. Per germline, CDR1 GTSNPN and CDR2 SVGIG (reference sequence). The CDR3 region has the DNA TGTGCCTGGAGTGTGCCAGCGGGAGGGCCTAGGAATGAGCAGTTCTTC. It codes for CAWSVPAGGPRNEQFF.

This clonotype has ten or more counts. The chain combines TRBV3-1 with TRBJ2-5; D unresolved. The germline V gene encodes CDR1 LGHDT and CDR2 YNNKEL (reference sequence). The length of the CDR3 is 14 residues. V lost 0 bases and J lost 1, with 6 bases in between. The CDR3 loop is CASSQELLQETQYF. CDR3 nucleotides: TGTGCCAGCAGCCAAGAGCTACTCCAAGAGACCCAGTACTTC.

This clonotype was seen a handful of times. The chain is built from TRBV2 and TRBJ1-5; no clear D gene. With 2 bases removed from V and 7 bases from J, the gap between germline ends came to 12 bases. Germline-derived CDR1 and CDR2 are SNHLY and FYNNEI. The CDR3 sequence is 14 residues long. Here the CDR3 DNA reads TGTGCCAGCAGTGAAACTATGATACTCCAGCCCCAGCATTTT. This codes for CASSETMILQPQHF.

The chain carries TRBV18 and TRBJ2-1; TRBD2 agrees at 12 bases. The CDR3 runs to 17 residues. The V segment lost 0 bases and the J segment 7 bases; nucleotides outside the gene matches: 7. Germline V gene sequence: CDR1 KGHSH, CDR2 LQKENI. The CDR3 nucleotides are TGTGCCAGCTCACCACCGAATTTAACTAGCGGGAGGAATGAGCAGTTCTTC. Translated: CASSPPNLTSGRNEQFF.

This clonotype was found many times. CDR3 loop: CASSPAMNTEAFF. The CDR3 coding sequence is TGTGCCAGCAGCCCCGCAATGAACACTGAAGCTTTCTTT. The rearrangement joins TRBV3-1 to TRBJ1-1, with unresolved D. Germline lookup yields CDR1 LGHDT and CDR2 YNNKEL (reference sequence). V lost 4 bases and J 0 bases, leaving 6 bases between the germline ends. The CDR3 is 13 residues long.

This clonotype was observed many times. This chain uses TRBV2 with TRBJ1-1; maybe TRBD1 (5 bases). Germline V CDR1 and CDR2: SNHLY, FYNNEI. This CDR3 has 15 residues. Trimming shortened V by 2 bases and J by 1 base, and 11 bases separated the two germline ends. Here the CDR3 reads CASSEFGQGNTEAFF. Here the CDR3 DNA reads TGTGCCAGCAGTGAATTCGGCCAGGGGAACACTGAAGCTTTCTTT.

This clonotype was seen at least ten times. The rearrangement joins TRBV7-9 to TRBJ1-4; D not certain. This CDR3 has 15 amino acids. Germline V gene lookup returns CDR1 SEHNR and CDR2 FQNEAQ (reference sequence). V shed 5 bases and J shed 7 bases, with 17 bases lying between them. CDR3 protein: CASSLLGRASEKLFF. Here the CDR3 DNA reads TGTGCCAGCAGCCTACTCGGCCGGGCTAGTGAAAAACTGTTTTTT.

This clonotype came up many times. The chain combines TRBV3-1 with TRBJ1-1, with D tentatively TRBD1 (6 bases). CDR1 is LGHDT and CDR2 is YNNKEL in the germline V gene (reference sequence). The CDR3 runs to 15 residues. V was clipped by 4 bases and J by 2 bases, with 14 bases between them. The chain's CDR3 is CASSPRGGPNTEAFF. As DNA, the CDR3 is TGTGCCAGCAGCCCCAGAGGGGGACCAAACACTGAAGCTTTCTTT.

This clonotype was recorded many times. The chain employs TRBV28 and TRBJ2-7; 9 bases agree with TRBD1. Germline lookup yields CDR1 MDHEN and CDR2 SYDVKM. The J segment lost 0 bases and the V segment lost 8 bases, leaving 5 bases of the junction unmatched. The CDR3 sequence is 14 residues long. CDR3 DNA sequence: TGTGCCAGCCATACAGGGGGCATCTCCTACGAGCAGTACTTC. Its protein is CASHTGGISYEQYF.

This clonotype appeared a few times. The CDR3 ends on some other residue instead of the conserved phenylalanine or tryptophan, so this is likely a read error. The V call is TRBV6-1, the J call TRBJ1-2, with D unclear. The V end was cut by 2 bases, the J end by 3 bases, with 13 bases between. The CDR3 runs 15 residues. CDR1 is MNHNS and CDR2 is SASEGT in the germline V gene. CDR3 nucleotides: TGTGCCAGCAGTGAACTTGGGATCCGCGACTATGGCTACACCCTC. Translation gives CASSELGIRDYGYTL.

This clonotype turned up a few times. The CDR3 protein is CAITRTTGELFF. The CDR3 DNA is TGTGCCATCACCCGGACCACCGGGGAGCTGTTTTTT. The chain uses TRBV10-3 and TRBJ2-2; D remains unclear. Germline V gene sequence: CDR1 ENHRY, CDR2 SYGVKD. This CDR3 has 12 residues. V lost 7 bases and J 4 bases, leaving 7 bases between the germline ends.

This clonotype appeared many times. The CDR3 region is CASRGETEAFF. The DNA of the CDR3 is TGCGCCAGCAGGGGGGAGACTGAAGCTTTCTTT. This rearrangement joins TRBV5-1 to TRBJ1-1; D might be TRBD1 (5 bases). V lost 5 bases and J 5 bases, leaving 7 bases between the germline ends. Germline CDR1 reads SGHRS; CDR2 reads YFSETQ. The CDR3 consists of 11 residues.

This clonotype has a count of ten or more. The chain joins TRBV5-5 to TRBJ2-1, with 7 bases aligning to TRBD1. CDR1 is SGHKS, CDR2 YYEKEE, per germline (reference sequence). The CDR3 runs to 15 residues. Losses at the gene ends were 0 bases for V and 4 bases for J; bases not matched to a gene: 4. The chain's CDR3 is CASSLGDSLYNEQFF. For the CDR3, the DNA is TGTGCCAGCAGCTTGGGGGACAGTTTATACAATGAGCAGTTCTTC.

This clonotype appeared many times. This chain joins TRBV30 and TRBJ1-2, with 8 bases that match TRBD1. CDR3 length: 13 residues. Trimming took 4 bases from V and 8 from J; bases not matched to a gene: 9. Germline-derived CDR1 and CDR2 are GTSNPN and SVGIG (reference sequence). CDR3 sequence: CAWTVTGAGGYTF. The CDR3 nucleotides are TGTGCCTGGACGGTGACAGGGGCCGGGGGCTACACCTTC.

This CDR3 is CASSLDIGQGDEQYF. The CDR3 DNA reads as TGCGCCAGCAGCTTGGACATAGGACAGGGGGACGAGCAGTACTTC. The rearrangement links TRBV5-1 to TRBJ2-7; 10 nucleotides align to TRBD1. The CDR3 is 15 residues long. Germline V CDR1 and CDR2: SGHRS, YFSETQ. After removal of 0 bases from V and 5 bases from J, the junction contained 5 bases not matched to a gene.

This clonotype turned up a few times. This CDR3 is CSVGGRKADTQYF. CDR3 nucleotides: TGCAGCGTTGGCGGGAGGAAAGCAGATACGCAGTATTTT. The chain recombines TRBV29-1 with TRBJ2-3, with 8 positions matching TRBD2. The CDR3 has 13 residues. From germline, CDR1 is SQVTM and CDR2 ANQGSEA. Trimming took 4 bases from V and 4 from J; bases not matched to a gene: 4.

Points on this clonotype: This probably arose from a read error, given a far larger clone one base away. The genes are TRBV6-2 or TRBV6-3 and TRBJ2-5, with 11 bases lining up with TRBD1. The CDR3 is 15 amino acids. CDR1 MNHEY and CDR2 SVGEGT come from the germline V gene. Here the CDR3 DNA reads TGTGCCTGCAGCCCGGGACAGGGGGGAGGAGAGACCCAGTACTTC. It encodes CACSPGQGGGETQYF.

The chain links TRBV20-1 to TRBJ1-6; D ambiguous. Germline V CDR1 and CDR2: DFQATT, SNEGSKA (reference sequence). The CDR3 spans 13 residues. V was cut by 5 bases and J by 0 bases, with 5 bases left in between. The CDR3 DNA reads as TGCAGTGCTCCCCCCTCCTATAATTCACCCCTCCACTTT. Its protein product is CSAPPSYNSPLHF.

This clonotype occurred once. J is TRBJ1-2 and V is TRBV5-4, with D unresolved. Germline loops: CDR1 SGHNT, CDR2 YYREEE (reference sequence). There are 14 residues in the CDR3. Trimming left V 5 bases short and J 5 bases short, with 16 bases between. This chain's CDR3 is CASSNSWSPYGYTF. The CDR3 nucleotides are TGTGCCAGCAGTAACAGCTGGAGTCCGTATGGCTACACCTTC. Complete variable domain (other parts from reference TRBV5-4 and TRBJ1-2): ETGVTQSPTHLIKTRGQQVTLRCSSQSGHNTVSWYQQALGQGPQFIFQYYREEENGRGNFPPRFSGLQFPNYSSELNVNALELDDSALYLCASSNSWSPYGYTFGSGTRLTVV.